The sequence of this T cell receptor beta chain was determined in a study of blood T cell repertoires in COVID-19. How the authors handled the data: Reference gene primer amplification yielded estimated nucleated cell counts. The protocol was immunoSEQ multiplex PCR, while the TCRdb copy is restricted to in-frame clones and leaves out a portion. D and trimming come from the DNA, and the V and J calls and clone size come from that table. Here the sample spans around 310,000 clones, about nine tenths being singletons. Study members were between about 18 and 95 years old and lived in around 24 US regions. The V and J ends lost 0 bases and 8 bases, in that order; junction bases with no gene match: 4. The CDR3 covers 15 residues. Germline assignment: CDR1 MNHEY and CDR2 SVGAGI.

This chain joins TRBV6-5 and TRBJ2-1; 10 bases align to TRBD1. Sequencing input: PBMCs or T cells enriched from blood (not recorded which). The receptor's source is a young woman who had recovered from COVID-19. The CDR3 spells CASSYSRDRGDEQFF. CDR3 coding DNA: TGTGCCAGCAGTTACTCACGGGACAGGGGCGATGAGCAGTTCTTC.